This entry lists 3 T cell receptor beta chains sequenced from one sample in a study of blood T cells in healthy people across ages. Through a sample-barcoded 5' primer and a J-beta primer mix, a second PCR was run for roughly 6 to 12 cycles. TCRdb re-called the 5' RACE reads through MiXCR, storing one row per CDR3 protein. The sample shows about 730,000 distinct CDR3 sequences, around 46% of them seen only once. The sequencing sample was made of blood. Every receptor here comes from a woman aged 55 to 70 in good health.

The chain has TRBV20-1 and TRBJ2-1; 9 nucleotides match TRBD2. V dropped 8 bases and J dropped 7; count of bases not matched to a gene: 15. The CDR3 contains 15 residues. From germline, CDR1 is DFQATT and CDR2 SNEGSKA (reference sequence). As DNA, the CDR3 is TGCAGTACCCATGTCGGCGGGAGGGCCGGGAATGAGCAGTTCTTC. This codes for CSTHVGGRAGNEQFF.

This rearrangement joins TRBV12-3 or TRBV12-4 to TRBJ1-2, with D unclear. The V gene lost 3 bases and the J gene lost 4 bases, with 9 bases spanning the gap. CDR3 size: 13 residues. Here the CDR3 DNA reads TGTGCCAGCAGTTTTGACGCCATCTATGGCTACACCTTC. It codes for CASSFDAIYGYTF.

The chain is built from TRBV20-1 and TRBJ1-6; TRBD1 matches at 10 bases. The CDR3 covers 14 residues. Unmatched junction bases numbered 9, after V lost 5 bases and J lost 11 bases. CDR1 and CDR2 (germline): DFQATT, SNEGSKA (reference sequence). This CDR3 reads CSASRGQGNPPLHF. DNA of the CDR3: TGCAGTGCTTCTAGGGGACAGGGGAATCCACCCCTCCACTTT.